Listed here are 12 T cell receptor beta chains from one sample, sequenced in a study of vaccination effects on CD4 cells after COVID-19. Assay: immunoSEQ multiplex PCR; the TCRdb copy retains only in-frame clones and omits some. The sample carries roughly 67,000 clones, 78% recorded once. Using viral peptide pools, the ViraFEST assay grew out antigen-specific CD4+ T cells prior to sequencing. Following culture for about ten days, CD4+ T cells were isolated. Nobody among the vaccine recipients had prior SARS-CoV-2 infection (nucleocapsid antibodies were negative). No antigens are known for them. The input for sequencing was CD4+ T cells from PBMCs cultured with SARS-CoV-2 spike peptides, taken before COVID-19 vaccination. The receptors here all came from a human donor who received a COVID-19 vaccine.

This clone was seen only a few times. The rearrangement uses TRBV5-6 and TRBJ1-2; D is unclear. The CDR3 sequence is 14 residues long. The V gene's germline CDR1 is SGHDT and CDR2 YYEEEE. V lost 2 bases, J lost 1 base, and 9 bases lay in between. The CDR3 protein is CASSFVTVNYGYTF. The CDR3 coding sequence is TGTGCCAGCAGCTTCGTAACAGTTAACTATGGCTACACCTTC.

This chain links TRBV5-1 with TRBJ2-2; D gene uncertain. The germline gives CDR1 SGHRS, CDR2 YFSETQ. CDR3 length: 14 amino acids. V lost 1 base and J 3 bases, leaving 7 bases between the germline ends. CDR3 amino acids: CASSLPTYTGELFF. The CDR3, as DNA: TGCGCCAGCAGCTTGCCGACTTACACCGGGGAGCTGTTTTTT.

The chain is built from TRBV6-6 and TRBJ2-7; perhaps D is TRBD1 or TRBD2 (5 bases each). Germline loops: CDR1 MNHNY, CDR2 SVGAGI (reference sequence). V shed 4 bases and J shed 6 bases, with 16 bases lying between them. This CDR3 has 14 amino acids. For the CDR3, the DNA is TGTGCCAGCAGTTTACGTCGAGGGGCGTTCGAGCAGTACGTC. Its protein is CASSLRRGAFEQYV.

The V and J genes are TRBV5-6 and TRBJ1-5; the D gene is possibly TRBD1 (6 bases). This CDR3 spans 14 amino acids. The V and J ends lost 2 bases and 4 bases respectively, with 10 bases between them. The germline CDR1 and CDR2 sequences are SGHDT and YYEEEE. The CDR3 region has the DNA TGTGCCAGCAGCTTCGCAGGGGCGAATCAGCCCCAGCATTTT. This gives the protein CASSFAGANQPQHF.

The chain couples TRBV7-3 to TRBJ1-5, with D maybe TRBD1 (5 bases). The germline V gene encodes CDR1 SGHTA and CDR2 FQGTGA. The CDR3 is 13 amino acids. The V end lost 5 bases, the J end lost 4 bases, and 9 bases lay between the germline ends. The CDR3 protein is CASSPGVNQPQHF. The CDR3 DNA reads as TGTGCCAGCAGCCCGGGGGTGAATCAGCCCCAGCATTTT.

DNA of the CDR3: TGCGCCAGCAGCTCGGACAGGGCTGTGAATGAGCAGTTCTTC. It codes for CASSSDRAVNEQFF. V usage is TRBV5-1 and J usage is TRBJ2-1; 8 bases are shared with TRBD1. V dropped 3 bases and J dropped 7; count of bases not matched to a gene: 6. The CDR3 is 14 amino acids. The germline V gene has CDR1 SGHRS and CDR2 YFSETQ. Complete variable domain (other parts from reference TRBV5-1 and TRBJ2-1): KAGVTQTPRYLIKTRGQQVTLSCSPISGHRSVSWYQQTPGQGLQFLFEYFSETQRNKGNFPGRFSGRQFSNSRSEMNVSTLELGDSALYLCASSSDRAVNEQFFGPGTRLTVL.

This CDR3 reads CASRPTGWGSPLHF. CDR3 nucleotide sequence: TGTGCCAGCAGACCCACGGGATGGGGTTCACCCCTCCACTTT. The V gene is TRBV6-5, the J gene TRBJ1-6; D is undetermined. The V end lost 6 bases, the J end lost 9 bases, and 15 bases lay between the germline ends. This CDR3 spans 14 amino acids. The germline gives CDR1 MNHEY, CDR2 SVGAGI.

This chain joins TRBV12-3 or TRBV12-4 and TRBJ1-1; D possibly corresponds to TRBD1 (5 bases). V was cut by 2 bases and J by 3 bases, with 7 bases left in between. The length of the CDR3 is 13 residues. CDR3 in DNA: TGTGCCAGCAGTTTATTGGGGGACACTGAAGCTTTCTTT. This gives the protein CASSLLGDTEAFF.

The rearrangement joins TRBV6-5 to TRBJ2-6; no definite D call. CDR1 and CDR2 (germline): MNHEY, SVGAGI. CDR3 size: 14 residues. Trimming left V 6 bases short and J 0 bases short, with 6 bases between. In DNA, the CDR3 is TGTGCCAGCAGAAAATACTCTGGGGCCAACGTCCTGACTTTC. This encodes CASRKYSGANVLTF.

The rearrangement links TRBV28 to TRBJ2-5; D remains unclear. With 3 bases removed from V and 1 base from J, the gap between germline ends came to 9 bases. Germline CDR1 MDHEN, CDR2 SYDVKM. This CDR3 is 14 amino acids long. The CDR3 region is CASSFSQSQETQYF. The CDR3 DNA reads as TGTGCCAGCAGTTTTTCCCAGAGCCAAGAGACCCAGTACTTC.

V usage is TRBV25-1 and J usage is TRBJ1-2; D ambiguous. Germline assignment: CDR1 MGHDK and CDR2 SYGVNS. Trimming took 3 bases from V and 4 from J, leaving 15 bases between them. This CDR3 is built from 15 residues. In DNA form, the CDR3 reads TGTGCCAGCAGTGACCCTTTCTCGGGGATCTATGGCTACACCTTC. The encoded protein is CASSDPFSGIYGYTF.

The sample holds a few counts of this clone. This chain links TRBV2 with TRBJ1-1, with 8 bases lining up with TRBD1. Germline V gives CDR1 SNHLY, CDR2 FYNNEI. The J segment lost 6 bases and the V segment lost 6 bases, leaving 9 bases of the junction unmatched. CDR3 length: 14 amino acids. Written as DNA, the CDR3 is TGTGCCAGCAGATCAGGGGGCGGATTCCCTGAAGCTTTCTTT. This sequence encodes CASRSGGGFPEAFF.